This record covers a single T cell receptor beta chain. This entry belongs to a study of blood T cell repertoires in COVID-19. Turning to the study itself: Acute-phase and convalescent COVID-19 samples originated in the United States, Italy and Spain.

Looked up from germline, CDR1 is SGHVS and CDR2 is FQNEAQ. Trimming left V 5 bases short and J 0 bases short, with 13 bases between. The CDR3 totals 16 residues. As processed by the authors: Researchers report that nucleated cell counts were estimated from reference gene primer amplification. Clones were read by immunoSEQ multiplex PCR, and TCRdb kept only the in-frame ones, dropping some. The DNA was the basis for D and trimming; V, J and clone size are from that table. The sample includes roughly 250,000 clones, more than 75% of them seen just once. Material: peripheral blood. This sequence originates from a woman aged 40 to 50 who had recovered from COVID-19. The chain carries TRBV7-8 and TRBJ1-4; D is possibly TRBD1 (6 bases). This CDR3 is CASSPRGSATNEKLFF. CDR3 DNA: TGTGCCAGCAGCCCTAGGGGGTCCGCAACTAATGAAAAACTGTTTTTT.